The rows below give T cell receptor beta chains drawn from one sample of a study of T-cell memory formation after mild COVID-19. TCRdb redid the calling of the 5' RACE reads with MiXCR, one entry per CDR3 protein. The table includes over 450,000 distinct CDR3 sequences, about a fifth detected once. Sequences were obtained from PBMCs or a T cell subset sorted from them (not recorded which). The source of these receptors is an adult woman who had mild COVID-19 (a few samples of this study predate the infection). Cell type and time point are not known. Each CDR3 is given with its conserved first and last residue. The D gene is left open where the match is weak. Where a row states a size, it is once, few, many or the class of an expanded clone; other rows omit it.

len: 12
abundance: -
v_gene: TRBV12-3/TRBV12-4
j_gene: TRBJ2-7
d_gene: -
CDR3nt: TGTGCCAGCAGTTTATCGAGGGTAGAGCAGTACTTC
CDR3aa: CASSLSRVEQYF

len: 14
abundance: few
v_gene: TRBV12-3/TRBV12-4
j_gene: TRBJ2-2
d_gene: TRBD1
CDR3nt: TGTGCCAGCAGTCCTACAGGGGTAGGCGGGGAGCTGTTTTTT
CDR3aa: CASSPTGVGGELFF

len: 16
abundance: few
v_gene: TRBV5-1
j_gene: TRBJ2-1
d_gene: TRBD2
CDR3nt: TGCGCCAGCAGCTTGAGACTAGCGGGAGATAGTGATGAGCAGTTCTTC
CDR3aa: CASSLRLAGDSDEQFF

len: 15
abundance: -
v_gene: TRBV18
j_gene: TRBJ2-1
d_gene: TRBD1
CDR3nt: TGTGCCAGCTCAAGGACAGGGACCGCCTACAATGAGCAGTTCTTC
CDR3aa: CASSRTGTAYNEQFF

len: 15
abundance: few
v_gene: TRBV11-3
j_gene: TRBJ2-2
d_gene: TRBD2
CDR3nt: TGTGCCAGCAGCTTTTCTCGGGGGGGGACCGGGGAGCTGTTTTTT
CDR3aa: CASSFSRGGTGELFF

len: 17
abundance: -
v_gene: TRBV6-1
j_gene: TRBJ2-3
d_gene: TRBD1
CDR3nt: TGTGCCAGCAGTGAAGCGGCCGGGACAGGGGGCACAGATACGCAGTATTTT
CDR3aa: CASSEAAGTGGTDTQYF

len: 11
abundance: many
v_gene: TRBV5-5
j_gene: TRBJ2-3
d_gene: -
CDR3nt: TGTGCCAGCAGTTGGGCAGATACGCAGTATTTT
CDR3aa: CASSWADTQYF

len: 14
abundance: few
v_gene: TRBV10-3
j_gene: TRBJ1-1
d_gene: -
CDR3nt: TGTGCCATCAGTGAGTCACAGACGAACACTGAAGCTTTCTTT
CDR3aa: CAISESQTNTEAFF

len: 14
abundance: -
v_gene: TRBV7-3
j_gene: TRBJ1-1
d_gene: -
CDR3nt: TGTGCCAGCAGCTCCTCAACCATGAACACTGAAGCTTTCTTT
CDR3aa: CASSSSTMNTEAFF

len: 14
abundance: -
v_gene: TRBV5-1
j_gene: TRBJ2-1
d_gene: -
CDR3nt: TGCGCCAGCAGCTTGGTTACCACATACAATGAGCAGTTCTTC
CDR3aa: CASSLVTTYNEQFF

len: 15
abundance: -
v_gene: TRBV2
j_gene: TRBJ1-5
d_gene: TRBD1
CDR3nt: TGTGCCAGCAGTCCGTTGCTCAGGGGGCCTCAGCCCCAGCATTTT
CDR3aa: CASSPLLRGPQPQHF

len: 16
abundance: -
v_gene: TRBV21-1
j_gene: TRBJ2-5
d_gene: -
CDR3nt: TGTGCCAGCAGCAAACTGACTAGCATCCTGACGGAGACCCAGTACTTC
CDR3aa: CASSKLTSILTETQYF

len: 13
abundance: -
v_gene: TRBV4-1
j_gene: TRBJ2-5
d_gene: -
CDR3nt: TGCGCCAGCAAGGAAGGGGGAAAAGAGACCCAGTACTTC
CDR3aa: CASKEGGKETQYF

len: 14
abundance: -
v_gene: TRBV2
j_gene: TRBJ2-7
d_gene: -
CDR3nt: TGTGCCAGCAGTGAAGGTGGAGGGAGGCGCGAGCAGTACTTC
CDR3aa: CASSEGGGRREQYF

len: 14
abundance: -
v_gene: TRBV2
j_gene: TRBJ1-2
d_gene: -
CDR3nt: TGTGCCAGCAGTGAATTAGGGACCAACTATGGCTACACCTTC
CDR3aa: CASSELGTNYGYTF

len: 12
abundance: -
v_gene: TRBV18
j_gene: TRBJ1-1
d_gene: -
CDR3nt: TGTGCCAGCTCATTAGACCTGATCAAAGCTTTCTTT
CDR3aa: CASSLDLIKAFF

len: 17
abundance: -
v_gene: TRBV7-2
j_gene: TRBJ2-3
d_gene: TRBD1
CDR3nt: TGTGCCAGCAGCTTAGCGTTCAGGGGGCGAGACACAGATACGCAGTATTTT
CDR3aa: CASSLAFRGRDTDTQYF

len: 14
abundance: few
v_gene: TRBV20-1
j_gene: TRBJ1-4
d_gene: TRBD1
CDR3nt: TGCAGTGCCCCCCAGGGCAGGGGGCGTGAAAAACTGTTTTTT
CDR3aa: CSAPQGRGREKLFF

len: 13
abundance: -
v_gene: TRBV20-1
j_gene: TRBJ2-2
d_gene: TRBD1
CDR3nt: TGCAGTGCTTCGGGACAGCGTGCCGGGGAGCTGTTTTTT
CDR3aa: CSASGQRAGELFF

len: 15
abundance: -
v_gene: TRBV5-1
j_gene: TRBJ2-7
d_gene: TRBD1
CDR3nt: TGCGCCAGCAGCGGGGGACAGAGGGCGTTATACGAGCAGTACTTC
CDR3aa: CASSGGQRALYEQYF

len: 15
abundance: -
v_gene: TRBV15
j_gene: TRBJ2-7
d_gene: -
CDR3nt: TGTGCCACCAGCAGGAGCCGGGGGAGCTCCTACGAGCAGTACTTC
CDR3aa: CATSRSRGSSYEQYF

len: 14
abundance: few
v_gene: TRBV11-2
j_gene: TRBJ2-3
d_gene: -
CDR3nt: TGTGCCAGCAGCTTAGGACCGTCCGGAGATACGCAGTATTTT
CDR3aa: CASSLGPSGDTQYF

len: 19
abundance: -
v_gene: TRBV4-1
j_gene: TRBJ1-4
d_gene: -
CDR3nt: TGCGCCAGCAGCCAGTATCGGGCTTCCCCTAAGACAACTAATGAAAAACTGTTTTTT
CDR3aa: CASSQYRASPKTTNEKLFF

len: 14
abundance: -
v_gene: TRBV4-2
j_gene: TRBJ2-5
d_gene: -
CDR3nt: TGTGCCAGCAGCCACTGGACTTTACAAGAGACCCAGTACTTC
CDR3aa: CASSHWTLQETQYF

len: 14
abundance: -
v_gene: TRBV2
j_gene: TRBJ2-4
d_gene: -
CDR3nt: TGTGCCAGCAGTGAAGAGGCGGTTTACGGCATTCAGTACTTC
CDR3aa: CASSEEAVYGIQYF

len: 14
abundance: few
v_gene: TRBV7-3
j_gene: TRBJ2-1
d_gene: TRBD1
CDR3nt: TGTGCCAGCAGCTTACAGGGGGCGAGGGGTGAGCAGTTCTTC
CDR3aa: CASSLQGARGEQFF

len: 14
abundance: -
v_gene: TRBV11-3
j_gene: TRBJ1-2
d_gene: -
CDR3nt: TGTGCCAGCAGCCCATCTTGGGGACCCTATGGCTACACCTTC
CDR3aa: CASSPSWGPYGYTF

len: 15
abundance: -
v_gene: TRBV7-6
j_gene: TRBJ1-2
d_gene: -
CDR3nt: TGTGCCAGCAGCTTAGGTGGCCACCTCAACTATGGCTACACCTTC
CDR3aa: CASSLGGHLNYGYTF